Listed below are T cell receptor beta chains from one sample, sequenced in a study of T and B cells in COVID-19 patients. Each CDR3 protein gets one entry after TCRdb re-called the multiplex PCR reads with MiXCR. The table lists 7,000 to 9,500 distinct CDR3 sequences, 20% to 30% of them singletons, with roughly 15% in the top ten. Input material: blood. These receptor sequences come from a human donor with active COVID-19. The CDR3 runs from the conserved cysteine through the conserved F or W. The D gene is left open where the match is weak. A row's size may be missing; if present it is once, few, many or a size class.

TRBJ2-7,TRBV5-1,.,.,CASSLVGEGVGEQYF,TGCGCCAGCAGCTTGGTAGGGGAAGGAGTCGGCGAGCAGTACTTC
TRBJ1-5,TRBV19,few,.,CASSIAGQINQPQHF,TGTGCCAGTAGTATAGCTGGACAGATAAATCAGCCCCAGCATTTT
TRBJ2-4,TRBV13,few,TRBD1,CASSRTGPKNIQYF,TGTGCCAGCAGCCGGACAGGGCCTAAAAACATTCAGTACTTC
TRBJ1-5,TRBV6-1,few,.,CASSDRQYQPQHF,TGTGCCAGCAGTGACCGACAATATCAGCCCCAGCATTTT
TRBJ1-1,TRBV6-6,few,.,CASSYLTGNEAFF,TGTGCCAGCAGTTACTTGACAGGTAATGAAGCTTTCTTT
TRBJ2-7,TRBV12-3/TRBV12-4,.,TRBD1,CASRPGQVDEQYF,TGTGCCAGCAGACCGGGACAGGTCGACGAGCAGTACTTC
TRBJ2-2,TRBV5-6,.,TRBD2,CASSLRAGGHTGELFF,TGTGCCAGCAGCTTGCGGGCGGGGGGGCACACCGGGGAGCTGTTTTTT
TRBJ2-2,TRBV7-2,.,.,CASSFTAGVSTGELFF,TGTGCCAGCAGCTTTACGGCTGGGGTTAGCACCGGGGAGCTGTTTTTT
TRBJ2-7,TRBV29-1,.,TRBD2,CSGTGLAGNYEQYF,TGCAGCGGGACGGGACTAGCGGGGAACTACGAGCAGTACTTC
TRBJ1-6,TRBV27,.,.,CASSPPPSGGPKRPLHF,TGTGCCAGCAGTCCCCCCCCCAGCGGGGGCCCTAAGCGGCCCCTCCACTTT
TRBJ2-7,TRBV6-5,.,.,CASRSGGGEQYF,TGTGCCAGCAGGTCAGGAGGGGGCGAGCAGTACTTC
TRBJ2-1,TRBV5-4,.,TRBD1,CASSSAGTGAYNEQFF,TGTGCCAGCAGCTCAGCCGGGACAGGGGCTTACAATGAGCAGTTCTTC
TRBJ2-7,TRBV7-2,.,TRBD2,CASSLTSGPYEQYF,TGTGCCAGCAGCCTAACTAGCGGACCCTACGAGCAGTACTTC
TRBJ2-2,TRBV19,.,.,CASSIDSLTGELFF,TGTGCCAGTAGTATAGATTCGCTGACCGGGGAGCTGTTTTTT
TRBJ2-3,TRBV6-1,.,TRBD1,CASSGTGGADTQYF,TGTGCCAGCAGTGGGACAGGGGGCGCAGATACGCAGTATTTT
TRBJ2-1,TRBV13,.,.,CASSLGQGRIDEQFF,TGTGCCAGCAGCTTAGGCCAGGGAAGAATCGATGAGCAGTTCTTC
TRBJ2-1,TRBV5-1,.,TRBD2,CASSMGLARGDEQFF,TGCGCCAGCAGTATGGGACTAGCGAGAGGCGATGAGCAGTTCTTC
TRBJ1-1,TRBV6-4,once,.,CASSETGSYTEAFF,TGTGCCAGCAGTGAAACGGGCAGCTACACTGAAGCTTTCTTT
TRBJ1-2,TRBV27,.,TRBD1,CASSRGQTSRGYTF,TGTGCCAGCAGTCGGGGACAGACCTCAAGGGGCTACACCTTC
TRBJ2-4,TRBV19,medium-sized,.,CASHGERMDIQYF,TGTGCCAGCCACGGGGAGCGCATGGACATTCAGTACTTC
TRBJ2-2,TRBV5-4,.,TRBD2,CASGAGGHTGELFF,TGTGCCTCCGGGGCGGGGGGGCACACCGGGGAGCTGTTTTTT
TRBJ2-6,TRBV15,many,.,CATLKEQGHSGANVLTF,TGTGCCACTCTTAAGGAGCAGGGCCACTCTGGGGCCAACGTCCTGACTTTC
TRBJ2-5,TRBV6-5,medium-sized,.,CASSPNWWMSQETQYF,TGTGCCAGCAGTCCCAACTGGTGGATGTCCCAAGAGACCCAGTACTTC
TRBJ2-1,TRBV5-4,medium-sized,TRBD2,CASSPPGASGGNEQFF,TGTGCCAGCAGCCCCCCGGGGGCTAGCGGGGGCAATGAGCAGTTCTTC
TRBJ2-5,TRBV14,.,.,CASSQLGGPQETQYF,TGTGCCAGCAGCCAACTCGGGGGCCCCCAAGAGACCCAGTACTTC
TRBJ1-2,TRBV6-2/TRBV6-3,.,TRBD1,CASSYPAGGSYGYTF,TGTGCCAGCAGTTACCCCGCAGGGGGGAGCTATGGCTACACCTTC
TRBJ1-5,TRBV19,medium-sized,.,CASTDNVGYQPQHF,TGTGCCAGTACCGACAACGTGGGATATCAGCCCCAGCATTTT
TRBJ2-3,TRBV30,few,TRBD2,CAWTSGRGKDTQYF,TGTGCCTGGACTAGCGGGAGAGGTAAAGATACGCAGTATTTT
TRBJ2-7,TRBV7-4,.,.,CASSLAPGSSYEQYF,TGTGCCAGCAGCTTAGCCCCCGGGAGTTCCTACGAGCAGTACTTC
TRBJ2-7,TRBV27,.,.,CASSSRQERPTEQYF,TGTGCCAGCAGTTCCCGACAGGAACGGCCTACCGAGCAGTACTTC
TRBJ2-2,TRBV6-5,many,.,CASSYALGNTGELFF,TGTGCCAGCAGTTACGCTCTGGGCAACACCGGGGAGCTGTTTTTT
TRBJ2-7,TRBV10-3,many,TRBD1,CAIRDREFYEQYF,TGTGCCATCAGAGACAGGGAATTCTACGAGCAGTACTTC
TRBJ1-2,TRBV7-2,.,TRBD1,CASTTGTGGYTF,TGTGCCAGCACCACGGGGACAGGGGGCTACACCTTC
TRBJ1-1,TRBV27,few,.,CASSPRVGAVNTEAFF,TGTGCCAGCAGCCCTCGGGTGGGGGCGGTGAACACTGAAGCTTTCTTT
TRBJ2-7,TRBV27,medium-sized,.,CASSTRGQLYEQYF,TGTGCCAGCAGTACTCGAGGACAGCTGTACGAGCAGTACTTC
TRBJ2-1,TRBV27,medium-sized,TRBD1,CASSVPGQGVNEQFF,TGTGCCAGCAGTGTTCCGGGACAGGGGGTAAATGAGCAGTTCTTC
TRBJ2-7,TRBV10-3,.,.,CAISESPVLARYEQYF,TGTGCCATCAGTGAGTCCCCGGTGCTAGCGCGCTACGAGCAGTACTTC
TRBJ2-1,TRBV6-1,.,TRBD2,CASGGEAGGGEQFF,TGTGCCAGCGGGGGGGAGGCTGGAGGCGGTGAGCAGTTCTTC
TRBJ2-7,TRBV10-3,.,.,CAISDPEGVRTYEQYF,TGTGCCATCAGTGATCCGGAGGGGGTGCGCACCTACGAGCAGTACTTC
TRBJ2-7,TRBV28,.,.,CATLLGGGAYEQYF,TGTGCCACCCTCTTGGGAGGGGGTGCCTACGAGCAGTACTTC
TRBJ2-3,TRBV4-3,.,TRBD2,CASSQESGGATDTQYF,TGTGCCAGCAGCCAAGAGAGCGGGGGGGCCACAGATACGCAGTATTTT
TRBJ1-5,TRBV6-4,.,TRBD1,CATSDHGRQGPDQPQHF,TGTGCCACCAGTGACCACGGGAGACAGGGACCGGATCAGCCCCAGCATTTT
TRBJ2-1,TRBV29-1,medium-sized,.,CSVEGDLYNEQFF,TGCAGCGTTGAAGGGGACCTCTACAATGAGCAGTTCTTC
TRBJ2-1,TRBV20-1,few,TRBD2,CSATRLAGRYNEQFF,TGCAGTGCTACCAGACTAGCGGGCCGTTACAATGAGCAGTTCTTC
TRBJ2-7,TRBV19,medium-sized,.,CASSIEQYGRTEQYF,TGTGCCAGTAGTATAGAACAGTATGGTAGGACCGAGCAGTACTTC
TRBJ1-5,TRBV20-1,.,.,CSAPRGSLDQPQHF,TGCAGTGCTCCGCGGGGTTCCCTCGATCAGCCCCAGCATTTT
TRBJ2-2,TRBV5-1,.,TRBD2,CASSASGANTGELFF,TGCGCCAGCAGCGCCAGCGGGGCGAACACCGGGGAGCTGTTTTTT
TRBJ2-1,TRBV6-6,medium-sized,TRBD1,CASSNLPGQGAQNEQFF,TGTGCCAGCAGCAACCTACCGGGACAGGGGGCGCAAAATGAGCAGTTCTTC
TRBJ2-6,TRBV5-1,few,.,CASSLDGAGGANVLTF,TGCGCCAGCAGCTTGGACGGGGCTGGTGGGGCCAACGTCCTGACTTTC
TRBJ2-1,TRBV27,many,.,CASSPREKRNEQFF,TGTGCCAGCAGTCCCAGAGAAAAACGTAATGAGCAGTTCTTC
TRBJ2-3,TRBV18,.,TRBD2,CASSPGLAASDTQYF,TGTGCCAGCTCACCGGGACTAGCAGCCTCAGATACGCAGTATTTT
TRBJ2-5,TRBV11-2,.,.,CASSLSSPVETQYF,TGTGCCAGCAGCTTATCTAGCCCGGTGGAGACCCAGTACTTC
TRBJ2-3,TRBV5-5,few,.,CASSLAGLWGSTDTQYF,TGTGCCAGCAGCTTGGCCGGTTTATGGGGGAGCACAGATACGCAGTATTTT
TRBJ2-3,TRBV4-2,few,.,CASSHGGTDTQYF,TGTGCCAGCAGCCACGGAGGCACAGATACGCAGTATTTT
TRBJ2-7,TRBV15,.,TRBD2,CATSPGTGGSYEQYF,TGTGCCACCAGCCCCGGGACGGGGGGCTCCTACGAGCAGTACTTC